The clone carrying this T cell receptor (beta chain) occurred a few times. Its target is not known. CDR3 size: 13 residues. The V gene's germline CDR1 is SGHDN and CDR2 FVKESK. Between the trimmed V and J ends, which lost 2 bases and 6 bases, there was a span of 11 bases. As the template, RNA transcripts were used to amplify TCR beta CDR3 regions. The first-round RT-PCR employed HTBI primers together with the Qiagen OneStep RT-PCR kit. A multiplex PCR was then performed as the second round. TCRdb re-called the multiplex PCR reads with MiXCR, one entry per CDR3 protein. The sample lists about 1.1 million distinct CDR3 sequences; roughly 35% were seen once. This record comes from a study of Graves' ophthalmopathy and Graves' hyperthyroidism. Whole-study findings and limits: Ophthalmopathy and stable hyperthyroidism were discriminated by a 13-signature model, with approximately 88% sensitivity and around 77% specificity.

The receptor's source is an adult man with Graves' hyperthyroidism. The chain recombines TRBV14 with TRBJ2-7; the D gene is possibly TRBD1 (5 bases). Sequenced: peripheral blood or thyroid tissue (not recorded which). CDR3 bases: TGTGCCAGCAGCCAATCAGGGTTTGGCGAGCAGTACTTC. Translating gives CASSQSGFGEQYF.